The clone carrying this TCR beta chain was counted many times. Its antigen is unidentified. The data originate from a study of T cells after posttransplantation cyclophosphamide. Overall study findings and caveats: Skin or GI-infiltrating T cells shared few TRB sequences with blood. Later post-transplant blood repertoires were often dominated by donor CD8+ memory clones. Recipient CMV seropositivity and CMV reactivation strongly tracked TRB clonality.

This related bone marrow graft donor gave peripheral blood on the day of marrow donation. Germline V gene data show CDR1 as SQVTM and CDR2 as ANQGSEA. V gave up 3 bases and J gave up 4 bases, with 12 bases separating them. The CDR3 covers 13 residues. Data came from immunoSEQ multiplex PCR; TCRdb stores just in-frame clones and leaves some out. The profile covers roughly 40,000 clones, none occurring a single time. The material sequenced was PBMCs. This chain uses TRBV29-1 with TRBJ1-2, with D unresolved. This clonotype was sampled from a woman aged 45-59 years in good health and a related stem cell transplant donor. The CDR3 region has the DNA TGCAGCGTTGACGTACCTGGAGGCTATGGCTACACCTTC. It is translated as CSVDVPGGYGYTF.